These 6 T cell receptor beta chains were sequenced from one sample in a study of shared clonotypes between healthy human individuals. The method was immunoSEQ multiplex PCR; TCRdb's version includes in-frame clones alone and lacks a portion of them. Of about 1,500,000 clones listed, 95% to 97% are singletons. Sequencing was carried out using naive CD4+ T cells sorted from blood. As for subset: CD45RA+ positively selected. These receptors were taken from a man aged 25 to 40 in good health.

This rearrangement joins TRBV6-4 to TRBJ2-7; 12 nucleotides line up with TRBD2. The CDR3 has 13 amino acids. V shed 4 bases and J 7 bases; nucleotides not matched to a gene: 2. Germline loops: CDR1 MRHNA, CDR2 SNTAGT. The CDR3 loop is CASSVTSGSEQYF. In nucleotides, the CDR3 is TGTGCCAGCAGTGTGACTAGCGGGAGTGAGCAGTACTTC.

The V call is TRBV5-1, the J call TRBJ2-6; no reliable D call. Germline CDR1 and CDR2: SGHRS and YFSETQ. There are 15 residues in the CDR3. V was trimmed by 2 bases and J by 1 base, leaving 7 bases between them. CDR3 residues: CASSLEESGANVLTF. The CDR3 bases are TGCGCCAGCAGCTTAGAAGAATCTGGGGCCAACGTCCTGACTTTC. Full variable domain (remainder filled in from reference TRBV5-1 and TRBJ2-6): KAGVTQTPRYLIKTRGQQVTLSCSPISGHRSVSWYQQTPGQGLQFLFEYFSETQRNKGNFPGRFSGRQFSNSRSEMNVSTLELGDSALYLCASSLEESGANVLTFGAGSRLTVL.

The chain has TRBV7-3 and TRBJ1-1; TRBD1 matches at 7 bases. The germline CDR1 and CDR2 sequences are SGHTA and FQGTGA. CDR3 length equals 14 residues. Trimming cost V 0 bases and J 4 bases; bases outside gene matches: 2. CDR3 sequence (DNA): TGTGCCAGCAGCTTAACGACAGGGAGCACTGAAGCTTTCTTT. This encodes CASSLTTGSTEAFF.

The CDR3 is CASSSAATGANVLTF. CDR3 nucleotides: TGTGCCAGCAGTTCGGCCGCAACAGGGGCCAACGTCCTGACTTTC. This chain joins TRBV28 and TRBJ2-6; D not resolved. This CDR3 spans 15 amino acids. Germline lookup yields CDR1 MDHEN and CDR2 SYDVKM. V lost 4 bases, J lost 4 bases, and 11 bases lay in between.

The J gene is TRBJ2-5, the V gene TRBV19; D may match TRBD1 or TRBD2 (6 bases each). Between the trimmed V and J ends, which lost 6 bases and 1 base, there was a span of 9 bases. The length of the CDR3 is 13 residues. Germline-derived CDR1 and CDR2 are LNHDA and SQIVND (reference sequence). CDR3: CASRRDTQETQYF. The CDR3 nucleotides read TGTGCCAGTAGGCGGGACACCCAAGAGACCCAGTACTTC.

The chain uses TRBV19 and TRBJ2-1; TRBD2 matches 7 bases. Germline lookup yields CDR1 LNHDA and CDR2 SQIVND (reference sequence). CDR3 length: 14 amino acids. The J segment lost 10 bases and the V segment lost 8 bases, leaving 14 bases of the junction unmatched. The DNA of the CDR3 is TGTGCCAGTTCCTGGGGGGGTTTGGGAGTAGAGCAGTTCTTC. The encoded protein is CASSWGGLGVEQFF.